The 31 T cell receptor beta chains below all came from one sample that was sequenced in a study of control samples from healthy donors and cancer patients. Profiled with immunoSEQ multiplex PCR; TCRdb holds only in-frame clones, not every one. The sample comprises 100,000 to 150,000 clones, around 92% of which are singletons, and about 2.2% rests with the top ten. The sample comprised blood. The receptors were gathered from a woman aged 45-60 years in good health.

The chain employs TRBV2 and TRBJ2-5; TRBD2 matches 14 bases. The CDR3 loop spans 15 amino acids. Germline-derived CDR1 and CDR2 are SNHLY and FYNNEI. With 6 bases clipped from V and 5 bases from J, the junction kept 5 bases outside the gene matches. The chain's CDR3 is CASSRLAGGPETQYF. Here the CDR3 DNA reads TGTGCCAGCAGCCGACTAGCGGGAGGGCCGGAGACCCAGTACTTC.

This clone came up once. This chain links TRBV13 with TRBJ2-7, with TRBD2 matching over 10 bases. V dropped 0 bases and J dropped 6; count of bases not matched to a gene: 5. This CDR3 region has 15 residues. Germline lookup yields CDR1 PRHDT and CDR2 FYEKMQ (reference sequence). CDR3 DNA: TGTGCCAGCAGCTTAGGTCGTCTAGCGGGAGCCGAGCAGTACTTC. It yields the protein CASSLGRLAGAEQYF.

This chain's CDR3 is CASSDRRWAFF. CDR3 nucleotides: TGCGCCAGCAGTGACAGGAGGTGGGCTTTCTTT. The chain joins TRBV10-2 to TRBJ1-1, with no clear D. Germline V CDR1 and CDR2: WSHSY, SAAADI. The CDR3 is made up of 11 amino acids. V shed 3 bases and J shed 11 bases, with 10 bases lying between them.

This chain connects TRBV14 to TRBJ1-2; no clear D. Looked up from germline, CDR1 is SGHDN and CDR2 is FVKESK. V was clipped by 1 base and J by 3 bases, with 9 bases between them. The CDR3 is 14 residues long. Here the CDR3 DNA reads TGTGCCAGCAGCCAAGTCAACGGCGACTATGGCTACACCTTC. This gives the protein CASSQVNGDYGYTF.

The chain carries TRBV25-1 and TRBJ2-5; D is unresolved. Trimming shortened V by 5 bases and J by 3 bases, and 7 bases separated the two germline ends. The germline V gene encodes CDR1 MGHDK and CDR2 SYGVNS. This CDR3 comprises 12 residues. The CDR3 sequence: CASSRQKETQYF. The CDR3 bases are TGTGCCAGCAGTCGGCAGAAAGAGACCCAGTACTTC.

This chain links TRBV5-1 with TRBJ2-1, with a weak D call TRBD1 (5 bases). This CDR3 comprises 15 residues. CDR1 is SGHRS and CDR2 is YFSETQ in the germline V gene. The V gene lost 0 bases and the J gene lost 4 bases, with 11 bases spanning the gap. CDR3 coding DNA: TGCGCCAGCAGCTTGGAGGGGCAGGGATACAATGAGCAGTTCTTC. Amino acid sequence: CASSLEGQGYNEQFF.

The chain combines TRBV7-9 with TRBJ2-2, with a tentative D call TRBD2 (5 bases). This CDR3 is 15 amino acids long. CDR1 is SEHNR and CDR2 is FQNEAQ in the germline V gene (reference sequence). Trimming took 6 bases from V and 2 from J, leaving 13 bases between them. The CDR3 DNA reads TGTGCCAGCAGGCTCGCCGGGGTCAACACCGGGGAGCTGTTTTTT. Its translation is CASRLAGVNTGELFF.

The CDR3, as DNA: TGTGCCAGCAGCTTTAGAGAACAATTCGGGGAGCTGTTTTTT. The encoded protein is CASSFREQFGELFF. The chain combines TRBV11-2 with TRBJ2-2; D is unresolved. The CDR3 has 14 amino acids. The ends were cut back, 3 bases at V and 7 bases at J, with 12 bases in the middle. Germline-derived CDR1 and CDR2 are SGHAT and FQNNGV.

The gene calls are TRBV2 and TRBJ2-7; D gene uncertain. Germline V gene lookup returns CDR1 SNHLY and CDR2 FYNNEI. CDR3 size: 12 residues. V was shortened by 6 bases and J by 4 bases, with 10 bases between the two germline ends. The CDR3 here is CASSETPYEQYF. CDR3 coding DNA: TGTGCCAGCAGCGAGACACCTTACGAGCAGTACTTC.

This clone was counted a few times. The V call is TRBV2, the J call TRBJ2-7; the D is unclear. The V gene's germline CDR1 is SNHLY and CDR2 FYNNEI. V lost 3 bases and J 3 bases, leaving 6 bases between the germline ends. This CDR3 is 12 amino acids long. The CDR3 loop reads CASSDHHYEQYF. The CDR3 DNA follows: TGTGCCAGCAGTGATCATCACTACGAGCAGTACTTC. The variable domain in full, with the rest retrieved from reference TRBV2 and TRBJ2-7, is EPEVTQTPSHQVTQMGQEVILRCVPISNHLYFYWYRQILGQKVEFLVSFYNNEISEKSEIFDDQFSVERPDGSNFTLKIRSTKLEDSAMYFCASSDHHYEQYFGPGTRLTVT.

The CDR3 loop reads CSANPTDTIYF. CDR3 nucleotides: TGCAGTGCCAACCCGACAGACACCATATATTTT. The chain is built from TRBV20-1 and TRBJ1-3, with a possible D match to TRBD1 (5 bases). CDR1 and CDR2 (germline): DFQATT, SNEGSKA (reference sequence). CDR3 length equals 11 residues. The germline V and J ends were trimmed by 6 bases and 8 bases, with 11 bases remaining between them.

This chain connects TRBV2 to TRBJ2-5, with 8 bases that match TRBD2. The CDR3 contains 14 residues. CDR1 and CDR2 from the germline V gene are SNHLY and FYNNEI. V shed 2 bases, J shed 6 bases, and the junction held 5 bases outside the gene matches. CDR3 protein: CASSELAGGKTQYF. The CDR3 bases are TGTGCCAGCAGTGAACTAGCGGGCGGAAAGACCCAGTACTTC.

This chain links TRBV12-3 or TRBV12-4 with TRBJ2-1; 7 nucleotides line up with TRBD2. The CDR3 covers 13 residues. J was trimmed by 10 bases and V by 7 bases; bases with no gene match: 10. DNA for the CDR3: TGTGCCAGCACCAGCCGGCCCGGGGGGGAGCAGTTCTTC. The encoded protein is CASTSRPGGEQFF.

The chain has TRBV6-5 and TRBJ1-4; 7 bases match TRBD1. The germline V gene encodes CDR1 MNHEY and CDR2 SVGAGI. CDR3 size: 14 residues. The V segment lost 6 bases and the J segment 5 bases; nucleotides outside the gene matches: 6. CDR3 coding DNA: TGTGCCAGCAGCACTCAGGGGGGAAATGAAAAACTGTTTTTT. Protein: CASSTQGGNEKLFF.

The CDR3 DNA reads as TGTGCCAGTAGTATAGTTGGAGGATACTCTGGAAACACCATATATTTT. This sequence encodes CASSIVGGYSGNTIYF. The J gene is TRBJ1-3, the V gene TRBV19; D is unclear. The CDR3 runs to 16 residues. Looked up from germline, CDR1 is LNHDA and CDR2 is SQIVND (reference sequence). V dropped 1 base and J dropped 0 bases, with 10 bases sitting between them.

The rearrangement uses TRBV11-2 and TRBJ1-2; D possibly corresponds to TRBD1 (5 bases). Trimming took off 5 bases at V and 4 bases at J, with 11 bases between the two ends. There are 13 residues in the CDR3. Germline CDR1 and CDR2: SGHAT and FQNNGV. The CDR3 loop reads CASSQPGSYGYTF. For the CDR3, the DNA is TGTGCCAGCAGCCAGCCAGGGAGCTATGGCTACACCTTC.

This chain links TRBV5-5 with TRBJ2-1; the D is unclear. The ends were cut back, 0 bases at V and 8 bases at J, with 9 bases in the middle. Germline V lookup: CDR1 SGHKS, CDR2 YYEKEE (reference sequence). This CDR3 region has 13 residues. CDR3 nucleotide sequence: TGTGCCAGCAGCTTGGTTTCTCGGGATGAGCAGTTCTTC. It translates to CASSLVSRDEQFF.

V and J are TRBV5-1 and TRBJ2-1; 12 nucleotides match TRBD2. The J segment lost 4 bases and the V segment lost 2 bases, leaving 7 bases of the junction unmatched. The CDR3 runs 17 residues. Germline CDR1 SGHRS, CDR2 YFSETQ. This chain's CDR3 is CASSLGLAGRLYNEQFF. In DNA, the CDR3 is TGCGCCAGCAGCTTAGGACTAGCGGGGCGATTATACAATGAGCAGTTCTTC.

This rearrangement joins TRBV2 to TRBJ2-3; D uncertain. Germline CDR1 is SNHLY and CDR2 is FYNNEI. Trimming took 2 bases from V and 1 from J, leaving 7 bases between them. CDR3 size: 14 residues. CDR3 bases: TGTGCCAGCAGTGAACGTTGGGGCACAGATACGCAGTATTTT. Its protein is CASSERWGTDTQYF.

The CDR3 is CASSPTGVRGTEAFF. The CDR3 DNA reads as TGCGCCAGCAGCCCTACAGGGGTTCGTGGCACTGAAGCTTTCTTT. V is TRBV5-1 and J is TRBJ1-1; the match to TRBD1 covers 7 bases. Germline V gives CDR1 SGHRS, CDR2 YFSETQ. The ends lost 4 bases at V and 4 bases at J; junction bases unmatched: 10. The CDR3 is 15 amino acids.

This chain links TRBV2 with TRBJ2-3; 10 nucleotides align to TRBD2. After removal of 6 bases from V and 0 bases from J, the junction contained 3 bases not matched to a gene. Germline CDR1 SNHLY, CDR2 FYNNEI. This CDR3 region has 15 residues. The CDR3 spells CASRATSGSTDTQYF. In nucleotides, the CDR3 is TGTGCCAGCAGGGCGACTAGCGGGAGCACAGATACGCAGTATTTT.

This clone has a single count. CDR3 region: CASSLAGGFNSPLHF. CDR3 DNA: TGTGCCAGCAGCTTAGCGGGGGGTTTTAATTCACCCCTCCACTTT. V usage is TRBV7-9 and J usage is TRBJ1-6, with D possibly being TRBD1 (5 bases). V lost 0 bases to trimming and J lost 6 bases, with 9 bases between them. Germline CDR1 reads SEHNR; CDR2 reads FQNEAQ (reference sequence). This CDR3 has 15 residues. Drawing the rest from reference TRBV7-9 and TRBJ1-6, the complete variable domain is DTGVSQNPRHKITKRGQNVTFRCDPISEHNRLYWYRQTLGQGPEFLTYFQNEAQLEKSRLLSDRFSAERPKGSFSTLEIQRTEQGDSAMYLCASSLAGGFNSPLHFGNGTRLTVT.

The sample holds one count of this clone. Sequence at one end of the junction differs from germline and may be a read error. The sample carries other DNA sequences with the same CDR3. The chain has TRBV30 and TRBJ1-1; D unresolved. The CDR3 has 13 residues. The germline V gene has CDR1 GTSNPN and CDR2 SVGIG (reference sequence). The CDR3 loop reads CAWSDQARPEAFF. Here the CDR3 DNA reads TGTGCCTGGAGTGATCAAGCCCGACCTGAGGCTTTCTTT.

V and J are TRBV7-9 and TRBJ2-1, with TRBD2 matching 13 bases. Unmatched junction bases numbered 3, after V lost 6 bases and J lost 7 bases. Germline CDR1 SEHNR, CDR2 FQNEAQ (reference sequence). CDR3 size: 14 residues. Here the CDR3 reads CASSPGLAGNEQFF. DNA of the CDR3: TGTGCCAGCAGTCCGGGACTAGCGGGAAATGAGCAGTTCTTC. Complete variable domain (other parts from reference TRBV7-9 and TRBJ2-1): DTGVSQNPRHKITKRGQNVTFRCDPISEHNRLYWYRQTLGQGPEFLTYFQNEAQLEKSRLLSDRFSAERPKGSFSTLEIQRTEQGDSAMYLCASSPGLAGNEQFFGPGTRLTVL.

The rearrangement joins TRBV19 to TRBJ1-2; maybe TRBD1 (6 bases). CDR3 length equals 14 residues. The germline V and J ends were trimmed by 1 base and 0 bases, with 6 bases remaining between them. Germline lookup yields CDR1 LNHDA and CDR2 SQIVND (reference sequence). The CDR3 DNA is TGTGCCAGTAGTATAGGACAGGCTAACTATGGCTACACCTTC. Its protein is CASSIGQANYGYTF.

CDR3 region: CASATSSYNEQFF. CDR3 sequence (DNA): TGTGCCAGCGCCACCAGCTCCTACAATGAGCAGTTCTTC. The V gene is TRBV18, the J gene TRBJ2-1; D is unclear. CDR3 size: 13 residues. The V gene's germline CDR1 is KGHSH and CDR2 LQKENI. Trimming removed 8 bases from V and 0 bases from J, with 8 bases in between.

This chain connects TRBV5-5 to TRBJ2-7, with D uncertain. The CDR3 spans 14 residues. V was cut by 0 bases and J by 2 bases, with 9 bases left in between. From germline, CDR1 is SGHKS and CDR2 YYEKEE (reference sequence). For the CDR3, the DNA is TGTGCCAGCAGCTTGGTTAATGTCCCCTACGAGCAGTACTTC. Translation: CASSLVNVPYEQYF.

The chain is built from TRBV5-5 and TRBJ2-7; the D is unclear. The germline gives CDR1 SGHKS, CDR2 YYEKEE (reference sequence). This CDR3 has 15 residues. Trimming took 4 bases from V and 2 from J, leaving 16 bases between them. CDR3 sequence reads: CASSQTTMATYEQYF. The CDR3 DNA follows: TGTGCCAGCAGCCAAACCACAATGGCGACCTACGAGCAGTACTTC.

This chain uses TRBV3-1 (or the pseudogene TRBV3-2) with TRBJ1-1, with no clear D. The CDR3 has 13 amino acids. CDR1 and CDR2 from the germline V gene are LGHDT and YNNKEL (reference sequence). V lost 1 base, J lost 8 bases, and 11 bases lay in between. The chain's CDR3 is CASSQGASSEAFF. The CDR3 region has the DNA TGTGCCAGCAGCCAAGGAGCATCCAGCGAAGCTTTCTTT.

V usage is TRBV3-1 (or the pseudogene TRBV3-2) and J usage is TRBJ1-2, with D possibly being TRBD1 (5 bases). CDR1 is LGHDT and CDR2 is YNNKEL in the germline V gene (reference sequence). Trimming shortened V by 6 bases and J by 8 bases, and 16 bases separated the two germline ends. This CDR3 has 13 residues. The CDR3 region is CASRGTSGGGYTF. The DNA of the CDR3 is TGTGCCAGCAGAGGGACTTCTGGAGGAGGCTACACCTTC.

This clone was picked up one time. In DNA, the CDR3 is TGTGCCATCAGTGAAGGGCTGGGCACTGAAGCTTTCTTT. Its translation is CAISEGLGTEAFF. The J gene is TRBJ1-1, the V gene TRBV10-3, with D hard to call. Looked up from germline, CDR1 is ENHRY and CDR2 is SYGVKD. The length of the CDR3 is 13 residues. The ends were cut back, 3 bases at V and 4 bases at J, with 9 bases in the middle.